This T cell receptor (beta chain) was documented in a study of OX40 agonist ivuxolimab in advanced cancers. The protocol was immunoSEQ multiplex PCR, while the TCRdb copy is restricted to in-frame clones and leaves out a portion. Among about 35,000 clones listed, over 80% were seen once. The V gene lost 5 bases and the J gene lost 5 bases, with 12 bases spanning the gap. CDR1 SEHNR and CDR2 FQNEAQ come from the germline V gene (reference sequence). The length of the CDR3 is 13 residues. V gene TRBV7-9 combines with J gene TRBJ1-1, with D hard to call. The receptor was isolated from an adult with an advanced solid tumor such as melanoma, head and neck, liver or kidney cancer. The input for sequencing was CD4+ or CD8+ T cells sorted from blood, taken in a trial of the OX40 agonist ivuxolimab. The CDR3 sequence is CASSAAGGTEAFF. For the CDR3, the DNA is TGTGCCAGCAGCGCCGCTGGAGGGACTGAAGCTTTCTTT.